These T cell receptor beta chains were read from a single sample in a study of identical twins. TCRdb called the 5' RACE reads again in MiXCR, with one record for every CDR3 protein. The sample includes about 480,000 distinct CDR3 sequences, over 12% of them seen just once. A further study also used this sample, focusing on yellow fever vaccine responses in identical twins.

The sequencing input was CD4+ T cells sorted from blood. These receptors all stem from a woman under 30 in good health. CDR3s leave out the opening cysteine and the closing phenylalanine or tryptophan. Each record gives: J gene, V gene, CDR3 protein.

TRBJ1-6 TRBV6-1 ASMEDRGNSPLH
TRBJ2-1 TRBV7-9 ASSLKGGAGDGNEQF
TRBJ2-5 TRBV28 ASSAGGVETQY
TRBJ2-1 TRBV3-1 ASSQDPPGLAGHNEQF
TRBJ2-5 TRBV7-8 ASSSHGGTSGSGETQY
TRBJ2-5 TRBV27 ASRSLVLGGTAGETQY
TRBJ2-3 TRBV18 ASSRMDAGTSVKDTQY
TRBJ1-4 TRBV28 ASSLIQDRGEKLF
TRBJ2-1 TRBV15 ATSRDNEQF
TRBJ2-7 TRBV28 ASKLRGHPYEQY
TRBJ2-1 TRBV5-1 ASSLLGGTYNEQF
TRBJ2-1 TRBV28 ASSLGTLWANEQF
TRBJ1-5 TRBV4-1 ASSQEVLISNQPQH
TRBJ2-1 TRBV29-1 SAFSGHRGNEQF
TRBJ2-7 TRBV28 ASSLPSGGGDEQY
TRBJ2-1 TRBV12-3/TRBV12-4 ASSVSGKYNEQF
TRBJ2-1 TRBV5-6 ASSIGLVCMW